One and the same sample provided the 29 T cell receptor beta chains below, sequenced in a study of human T cells and chemical hapten exposure. TCRdb analysed the 5' RACE reads with MiXCR anew, one entry per CDR3 protein. In the table there are under 85,000 distinct CDR3 sequences, 6.5% to 8.5% of which are singletons. Unfractionated whole blood was the source from which total RNA was extracted. These receptors were taken from a male donor in good health.

This clonotype was observed many times. The V call is TRBV5-4, the J call TRBJ2-2; 9 bases fit TRBD1. Per the germline V gene, CDR1 is SGHNT and CDR2 is YYREEE (reference sequence). Unmatched junction bases numbered 4, after V lost 3 bases and J lost 1 base. CDR3 length: 16 residues. The CDR3 bases are TGTGCCAGCAGCTGGGACAGGGAGGTGAACACCGGGGAGCTGTTTTTT. Protein product: CASSWDREVNTGELFF.

V usage is TRBV4-3 and J usage is TRBJ1-1, with unresolved D. CDR3 length: 17 amino acids. V shed 0 bases and J shed 0 bases, with 14 bases lying between them. Germline assignment: CDR1 LGHNA and CDR2 YSLEER. CDR3 loop: CASSQDIHMGMNTEAFF. The CDR3 nucleotides are TGCGCCAGCAGCCAAGATATACACATGGGCATGAACACTGAAGCTTTCTTT.

This clonotype was observed at least ten times. The chain couples TRBV2 to TRBJ2-7, with D unresolved. The CDR3 length is 12 residues. Between the trimmed V and J ends, which lost 3 bases and 0 bases, there was a span of 3 bases. Germline V gives CDR1 SNHLY, CDR2 FYNNEI. CDR3 in DNA: TGTGCCAGCAGTGACGTCTCCTACGAGCAGTACTTC. Translated: CASSDVSYEQYF.

This clonotype was seen a few times. CDR3 region: CASSESGSYGYTF. The CDR3 region has the DNA TGTGCCAGCAGTGAGTCAGGCAGCTATGGCTACACCTTC. The chain uses TRBV2 and TRBJ1-2; D ambiguous. In germline, CDR1 is SNHLY, CDR2 FYNNEI. Between the trimmed V and J ends, which lost 3 bases and 4 bases, there was a span of 9 bases. There are 13 residues in the CDR3.

This clonotype came up many times. The genes are TRBV6-4 and TRBJ2-3, with 8 nucleotides matching TRBD2. The V gene's germline CDR1 is MRHNA and CDR2 SNTAGT. Trimming cost V 6 bases and J 0 bases; bases outside gene matches: 5. The CDR3 totals 15 residues. CDR3 protein: CASRASGPSTDTQYF. CDR3 sequence (DNA): TGTGCCAGCAGGGCTAGCGGGCCGAGCACAGATACGCAGTATTTT.

This clonotype appeared many times. The chain has TRBV27 and TRBJ2-7, with no clear D. Trimming left V 2 bases short and J 2 bases short, with 7 bases between. The CDR3 has 13 residues. Looked up from germline, CDR1 is MNHEY and CDR2 is SMNVEV (reference sequence). The CDR3 is CASSLHSTYEQYF. DNA for the CDR3: TGTGCCAGCAGTTTACACAGTACCTACGAGCAGTACTTC.

This chain joins TRBV6-5 and TRBJ1-2; 8 bases line up with TRBD1. The CDR3 length is 16 residues. J gave up 3 bases and V 1 base, and 7 bases lay outside the gene matches. CDR1 is MNHEY and CDR2 is SVGAGI in the germline V gene. The DNA of the CDR3 is TGTGCCAGCAGTTACTACGGACAGGGAATCGACTATGGCTACACCTTC. This translates into CASSYYGQGIDYGYTF.

V gene TRBV25-1 combines with J gene TRBJ1-4; tentative D call: TRBD1 (5 bases). The germline V gene has CDR1 MGHDK and CDR2 SYGVNS. CDR3 length equals 14 residues. The V gene lost 4 bases and the J gene lost 8 bases, with 14 bases spanning the gap. CDR3 region: CASSVAGRGEKLFF. CDR3 sequence (DNA): TGTGCCAGCAGTGTGGCAGGGCGAGGAGAAAAACTGTTTTTT.

This clonotype has ten or more counts. V usage is TRBV11-2 and J usage is TRBJ2-1; TRBD1 matches 7 bases. Germline V lookup: CDR1 SGHAT, CDR2 FQNNGV. The CDR3 is made up of 15 amino acids. V lost 1 base to trimming and J lost 2 bases; unmatched junction nucleotides: 2. The CDR3 sequence is CASSLAQGAYNEQFF. CDR3 sequence (DNA): TGTGCCAGCAGCTTAGCCCAGGGGGCCTACAATGAGCAGTTCTTC. The full variable domain, completed using reference TRBV11-2 and TRBJ2-1, is EAGVAQSPRYKIIEKRQSVAFWCNPISGHATLYWYQQILGQGPKLLIQFQNNGVVDDSQLPKDRFSAERLKGVDSTLKIQPAKLEDSAVYLCASSLAQGAYNEQFFGPGTRLTVL.

This chain links TRBV6-2 or TRBV6-3 with TRBJ1-5; no reliable D call. Germline V CDR1 and CDR2: MNHEY, SVGEGT. The V end was cut by 5 bases, the J end by 0 bases, with 14 bases between. The CDR3 runs to 16 residues. CDR3 region: CASSNPVGYSNQPQHF. In DNA, the CDR3 is TGTGCCAGCAGTAACCCGGTTGGTTATAGCAATCAGCCCCAGCATTTT.

This clonotype has at least ten counts. The chain joins TRBV12-5 to TRBJ2-2, with a weak D call TRBD1 (6 bases). CDR3 length equals 18 residues. Per germline, CDR1 LGHNT and CDR2 FRNRAP. V lost 3 bases, J lost 2 bases, and 19 bases lay in between. The CDR3 region has the DNA TGTGCTAGTGGTTTCTCGGCCGTGGACAGCCTAAACACCGGGGAGCTGTTTTTT. Translated, it gives CASGFSAVDSLNTGELFF.

This clonotype has at least ten counts. The chain links TRBV6-2 or TRBV6-3 to TRBJ2-7; a weak D match, TRBD1 (5 bases). The V and J ends lost 6 bases and 0 bases respectively, with 12 bases between them. This CDR3 region has 14 residues. Per germline, CDR1 MNHEY and CDR2 SVGEGT. CDR3: CASSRAFSSYEQYF. Written as DNA, the CDR3 is TGTGCCAGCAGCAGGGCTTTTAGCTCCTACGAGCAGTACTTC.

This clonotype was found many times. This sequence joins TRBV5-6 and TRBJ1-6, with D perhaps matching TRBD1 (5 bases). Trimming shortened V by 1 base and J by 9 bases, and 11 bases separated the two germline ends. Germline V lookup: CDR1 SGHDT, CDR2 YYEEEE. The length of the CDR3 is 14 residues. The CDR3 sequence: CASSLRTSRSPLHF. In nucleotides, the CDR3 is TGTGCCAGCAGCTTGAGGACAAGCCGTTCACCCCTCCACTTT. The complete variable domain, with remaining parts taken from reference TRBV5-6 and TRBJ1-6, reads DAGVTQSPTHLIKTRGQQVTLRCSPKSGHDTVSWYQQALGQGPQFIFQYYEEEERQRGNFPDRFSGHQFPNYSSELNVNALLLGDSALYLCASSLRTSRSPLHFGNGTRLTVT.

V and J are TRBV19 and TRBJ2-1; perhaps TRBD1 as D (6 bases). Germline V CDR1 and CDR2: LNHDA, SQIVND (reference sequence). The CDR3 length is 14 residues. The V gene lost 6 bases and the J gene lost 7 bases, with 16 bases spanning the gap. CDR3 residues: CASSPSAGANEQFF. The CDR3 coding sequence is TGTGCCAGTAGCCCCTCCGCAGGGGCAAATGAGCAGTTCTTC.

This clonotype was found a few times. The chain employs TRBV9 and TRBJ2-3, with D possibly matching TRBD2 (6 bases). The CDR3 contains 15 residues. The ends were cut back, 1 base at V and 0 bases at J, with 9 bases in the middle. Germline-derived CDR1 and CDR2 are SGDLS and YYNGEE. The CDR3 reads CASSVLARSTDTQYF. CDR3 bases: TGTGCCAGCAGCGTACTAGCGCGAAGCACAGATACGCAGTATTTT.

The sample holds many counts of this clonotype. V gene TRBV6-6 combines with J gene TRBJ2-3; no clear D. V was clipped by 7 bases and J by 4 bases, with 12 bases between them. The CDR3 length is 13 residues. Germline values: CDR1 MNHNY, CDR2 SVGAGI (reference sequence). The CDR3 DNA sequence: TGTGCCAGCACGTCGCGGAGCCCAGATACGCAGTATTTT. This gives the protein CASTSRSPDTQYF.

This clonotype occurred many times. The rearrangement links TRBV6-2 or TRBV6-3 to TRBJ1-5, with D perhaps TRBD1 (5 bases). The CDR3 runs to 13 residues. Trimming cost V 2 bases and J 7 bases, with 9 bases left between them. Germline V gene data show CDR1 as MNHEY and CDR2 as SVGEGT. The CDR3, as DNA: TGTGCCAGCAGTTACGGGGGAAACCAGCCCCAGCATTTT. This sequence encodes CASSYGGNQPQHF.

The chain links TRBV27 to TRBJ2-7; D could derive from TRBD1 or TRBD2 (5 bases each). The germline gives CDR1 MNHEY, CDR2 SMNVEV (reference sequence). The CDR3 sequence is 15 residues long. Trimming removed 3 bases at V and 0 bases at J, with 12 bases between. This CDR3 reads CASSFGTSSSYEQYF. For the CDR3, the DNA is TGTGCCAGCAGTTTCGGGACGTCGAGCTCCTACGAGCAGTACTTC.

This clonotype was counted many times. V gene TRBV12-3 or TRBV12-4 combines with J gene TRBJ2-7; D unclear. This CDR3 is built from 13 residues. V dropped 3 bases and J dropped 4 bases, with 10 bases sitting between them. DNA of the CDR3: TGTGCCAGCAGTTTTGGCAGATCTTACGAGCAGTACTTC. Translated, it gives CASSFGRSYEQYF.

The rearrangement joins TRBV20-1 to TRBJ2-3; tentative D call: TRBD2 (5 bases). Per the germline V gene, CDR1 is DFQATT and CDR2 is SNEGSKA (reference sequence). The CDR3 consists of 12 residues. Trimming pared 2 bases from V and 6 bases from J, leaving 9 bases between. The CDR3 protein is CSARLRGDTQYF. CDR3 nucleotides: TGCAGTGCTAGACTCCGAGGGGATACGCAGTATTTT.

The table lists this clonotype with a few counts. The chain has TRBV6-2 or TRBV6-3 and TRBJ1-2; no reliable D call. Trimming stripped 2 bases from V and 2 bases from J, with 18 bases between. Germline V lookup: CDR1 MNHEY, CDR2 SVGEGT. There are 17 residues in the CDR3. As DNA, the CDR3 is TGTGCCAGCAGTTACAATGTCGACGCCTTCTCCAACTATGGCTACACCTTC. This sequence encodes CASSYNVDAFSNYGYTF.

This clonotype showed up just a few times. The rearrangement uses TRBV4-3 and TRBJ2-1; 9 nucleotides align to TRBD2. V shed 0 bases, J shed 10 bases, and the junction held 10 bases outside the gene matches. This CDR3 has 16 residues. Germline V gene data show CDR1 as LGHNA and CDR2 as YSLEER. In DNA form, the CDR3 reads TGCGCCAGCAGCCAAGATTCTGGCGGGGGGGCGAGCGAGCAGTTCTTC. This codes for CASSQDSGGGASEQFF.

This clonotype was detected many times. The V gene is TRBV18, the J gene TRBJ2-5, with TRBD2 matching 9 bases. The CDR3 is 16 residues long. Germline CDR1 reads KGHSH; CDR2 reads LQKENI. Trimming at V came to 0 bases and at J to 2 bases, leaving 4 bases not matched to a gene. CDR3 region: CASSPPSGGYQETQYF. CDR3 sequence (DNA): TGTGCCAGCTCACCACCGAGCGGGGGGTATCAAGAGACCCAGTACTTC.

This clonotype was detected only once. This chain joins TRBV6-6 and TRBJ1-5, with 7 bases aligning to TRBD1. Germline CDR1 is MNHNY and CDR2 is SVGAGI (reference sequence). V dropped 5 bases and J dropped 1; count of bases not matched to a gene: 5. The CDR3 spans 15 residues. CDR3 residues: CASSERQGSNQPQHF. The CDR3 DNA follows: TGTGCCAGCAGTGAGCGACAGGGAAGCAATCAGCCCCAGCATTTT.

The gene calls are TRBV6-2 or TRBV6-3 and TRBJ2-1, with TRBD2 identical over 8 bases. V trimming: 4 bases; J trimming: 4 bases; junction bases outside the gene matches: 3. The germline CDR1 and CDR2 sequences are MNHEY and SVGEGT. The CDR3 is 14 amino acids. The CDR3 bases are TGTGCCAGCAGTTTGACTAGCGAATACAATGAGCAGTTCTTC. As protein: CASSLTSEYNEQFF.

Many counts were recorded for this clonotype. The CDR3 protein is CSARFSGPHTEAFF. CDR3 DNA: TGCAGTGCTAGATTTTCCGGGCCCCACACTGAAGCTTTCTTT. This rearrangement joins TRBV20-1 to TRBJ1-1; D not resolved. V was clipped by 2 bases and J by 3 bases, with 13 bases between them. The length of the CDR3 is 14 residues. Germline V CDR1 and CDR2: DFQATT, SNEGSKA (reference sequence).

This clonotype was seen repeatedly, ten times or more. CDR3 in amino acids: CASSLVRTALPETQYF. The CDR3 nucleotides read TGTGCCAGCAGCTTAGTAAGGACAGCTCTGCCAGAGACCCAGTACTTC. The V and J genes are TRBV7-2 and TRBJ2-5; D is possibly TRBD1 (6 bases). With 1 base removed from V and 4 bases from J, the gap between germline ends came to 16 bases. Germline V CDR1 and CDR2: SGHTA, FQGNSA. This CDR3 region has 16 residues.

This clonotype was detected many times. This chain uses TRBV12-5 with TRBJ2-1, with D perhaps given as TRBD1 or TRBD2 (5 bases each). V lost 2 bases and J lost 6, with 11 bases in between. This CDR3 region has 14 residues. Germline V gene data show CDR1 as LGHNT and CDR2 as FRNRAP. Written as DNA, the CDR3 is TGTGCTAGTGGTTTGCAACTAGGGGTCAATGAGCAGTTCTTC. Amino acids: CASGLQLGVNEQFF.

The gene calls are TRBV7-3 and TRBJ1-1; D ambiguous. Per the germline V gene, CDR1 is SGHTA and CDR2 is FQGTGA. The CDR3 is 15 amino acids. V dropped 2 bases and J dropped 1 base, with 11 bases sitting between them. The CDR3 reads CASSLHQVGNTEAFF. CDR3 coding DNA: TGTGCCAGCAGCTTACACCAGGTGGGGAACACTGAAGCTTTCTTT.